Given below is one T cell receptor beta chain in context. Its antigen is as yet unknown. These data come from a study of a mutant IDH1 vaccine in newly diagnosed glioma. Germline V gene sequence: CDR1 SGHAT, CDR2 FQNNGV. Trimming stripped 5 bases from V and 5 bases from J, with 8 bases between. CDR3 length: 12 amino acids. Time point specified: week 5, during vaccination. Vaccinated patients received 300 ug of mutant IDH1 20-mer peptide per dose, with topical imiquimod. Method: immunoSEQ multiplex PCR; TCRdb's copy keeps in-frame clones and lacks some. The table records tens of thousands of clones, roughly 91% of them present only once.

The chain links TRBV11-2 to TRBJ2-3; D unresolved. The TCR comes from a woman between 45 and 65 years old with glioma. Material: PBMCs, obtained from a glioma patient whose treatment included an IDH1 peptide vaccine. This CDR3 is CASSTHKDTQYF. CDR3 DNA sequence: TGTGCCAGCAGCACACATAAAGATACGCAGTATTTT.